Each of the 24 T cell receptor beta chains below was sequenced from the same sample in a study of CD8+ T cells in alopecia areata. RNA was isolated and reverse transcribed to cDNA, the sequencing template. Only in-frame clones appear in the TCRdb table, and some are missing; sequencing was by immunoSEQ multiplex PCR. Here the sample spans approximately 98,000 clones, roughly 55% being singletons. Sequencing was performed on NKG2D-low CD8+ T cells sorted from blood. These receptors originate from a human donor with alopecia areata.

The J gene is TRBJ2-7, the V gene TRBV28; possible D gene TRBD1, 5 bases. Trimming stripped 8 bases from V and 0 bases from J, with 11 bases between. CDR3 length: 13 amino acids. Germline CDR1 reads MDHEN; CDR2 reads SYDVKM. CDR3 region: CASGARASYEQYF. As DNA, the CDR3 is TGTGCCAGCGGGGCCAGGGCCTCCTACGAGCAGTACTTC.

The DNA for the CDR3 is TGTGCCAGCAGATCACTAGCGGGAGGCAATTACGAGCAGTACTTC. Encoded protein: CASRSLAGGNYEQYF. The V call is TRBV27, the J call TRBJ2-7, with TRBD2 identical over 12 bases. The germline gives CDR1 MNHEY, CDR2 SMNVEV (reference sequence). CDR3 length: 15 amino acids. The J segment lost 4 bases and the V segment lost 6 bases, leaving 7 bases of the junction unmatched.

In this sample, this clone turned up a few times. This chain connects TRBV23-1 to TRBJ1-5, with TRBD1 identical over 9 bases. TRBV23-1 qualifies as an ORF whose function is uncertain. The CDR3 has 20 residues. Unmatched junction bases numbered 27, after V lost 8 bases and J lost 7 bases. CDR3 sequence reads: CASGHLGTGFPPWAWQPQHF. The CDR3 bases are TGCGCCAGCGGCCACCTTGGGACAGGGTTCCCCCCTTGGGCTTGGCAGCCCCAGCATTTT.

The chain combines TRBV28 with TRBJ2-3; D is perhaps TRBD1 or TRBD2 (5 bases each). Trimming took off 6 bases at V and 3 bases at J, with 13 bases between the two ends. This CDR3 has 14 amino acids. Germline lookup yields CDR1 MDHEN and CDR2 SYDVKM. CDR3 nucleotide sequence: TGTGCCAGCAGGGGGACGGGGCAAACAGATACGCAGTATTTT. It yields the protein CASRGTGQTDTQYF. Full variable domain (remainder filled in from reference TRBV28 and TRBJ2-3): DVKVTQSSRYLVKRTGEKVFLECVQDMDHENMFWYRQDPGLGLRLIYFSYDVKMKEKGDIPEGYSVSREKKERFSLILESASTNQTSMYLCASRGTGQTDTQYFGPGTRLTVL.

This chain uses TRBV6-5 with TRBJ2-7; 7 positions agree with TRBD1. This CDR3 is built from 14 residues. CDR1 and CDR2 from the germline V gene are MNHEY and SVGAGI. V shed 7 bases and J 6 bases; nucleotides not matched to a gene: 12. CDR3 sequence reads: CASIGLGQHGEQYF. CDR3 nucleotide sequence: TGTGCCAGCATCGGGCTGGGACAGCATGGCGAGCAGTACTTC.

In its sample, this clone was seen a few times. CDR3 amino acids: CASSLALMSGELFF. CDR3 DNA: TGTGCCAGCAGCTTAGCGTTGATGTCCGGGGAGCTGTTTTTT. The V call is TRBV7-2, the J call TRBJ2-2; unclear D gene. Germline V gene data show CDR1 as SGHTA and CDR2 as FQGNSA. With 0 bases removed from V and 6 bases from J, the gap between germline ends came to 8 bases. The CDR3 loop spans 14 amino acids. The full variable domain, its missing parts supplied by reference TRBV7-2 and TRBJ2-2, is GAGVSQSPSNKVTEKGKDVELRCDPISGHTALYWYRQSLGQGLEFLIYFQGNSAPDKSGLPSDRFSAERTGGSVSTLTIQRTQQEDSAVYLCASSLALMSGELFFGEGSRLTVL.

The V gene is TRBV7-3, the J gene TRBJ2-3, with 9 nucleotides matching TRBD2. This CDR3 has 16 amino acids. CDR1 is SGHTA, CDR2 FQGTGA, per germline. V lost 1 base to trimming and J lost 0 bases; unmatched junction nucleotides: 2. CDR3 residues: CASSLRLAVSTDTQYF. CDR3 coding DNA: TGTGCCAGCAGCTTAAGACTAGCGGTGAGCACAGATACGCAGTATTTT.

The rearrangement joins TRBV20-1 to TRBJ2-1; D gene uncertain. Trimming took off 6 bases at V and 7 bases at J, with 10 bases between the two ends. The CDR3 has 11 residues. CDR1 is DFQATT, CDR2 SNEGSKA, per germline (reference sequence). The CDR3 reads CSAGLENEQFF. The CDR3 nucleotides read TGCAGTGCAGGGCTCGAAAATGAGCAGTTCTTC.

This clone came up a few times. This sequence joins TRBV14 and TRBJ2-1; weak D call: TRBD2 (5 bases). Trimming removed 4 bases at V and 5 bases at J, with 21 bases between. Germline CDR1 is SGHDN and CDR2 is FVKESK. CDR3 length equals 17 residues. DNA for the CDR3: TGTGCCAGCAGCCCCTGGACGACTACCCCATCGGACAATGAGCAGTTCTTC. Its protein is CASSPWTTTPSDNEQFF.

This CDR3 reads CASSAAELNTEAFF. The CDR3 nucleotides read TGCGCCAGCAGCGCGGCAGAGCTAAACACTGAAGCTTTCTTT. This rearrangement joins TRBV4-1 to TRBJ1-1; unclear D gene. Germline CDR1 is MGHRA and CDR2 is YSYEKL. CDR3 length equals 14 residues. V gave up 5 bases and J gave up 2 bases, with 12 bases separating them.

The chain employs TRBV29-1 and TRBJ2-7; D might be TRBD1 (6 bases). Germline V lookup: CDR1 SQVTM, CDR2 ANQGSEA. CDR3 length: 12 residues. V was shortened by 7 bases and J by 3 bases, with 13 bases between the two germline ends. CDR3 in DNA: TGCAGCGGAATAACAGGGAACTACGAGCAGTACTTC. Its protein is CSGITGNYEQYF.

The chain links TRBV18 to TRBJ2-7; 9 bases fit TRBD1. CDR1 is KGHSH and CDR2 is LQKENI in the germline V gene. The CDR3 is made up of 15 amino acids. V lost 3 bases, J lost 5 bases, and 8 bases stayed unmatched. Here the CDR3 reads CASSPQGQGNNEQYF. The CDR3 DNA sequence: TGTGCCAGCTCACCTCAGGGACAGGGTAACAACGAGCAGTACTTC.

CDR3 bases: TGTGCCAGCAGTTCCGGGCCGGGTGGGGCTAACTATGGCTACACCTTC. It encodes CASSSGPGGANYGYTF. The V call is TRBV27, the J call TRBJ1-2; D not resolved. CDR1 is MNHEY and CDR2 is SMNVEV in the germline V gene (reference sequence). The CDR3 extends over 16 amino acids. Trimming removed 4 bases from V and 0 bases from J, with 15 bases in between.

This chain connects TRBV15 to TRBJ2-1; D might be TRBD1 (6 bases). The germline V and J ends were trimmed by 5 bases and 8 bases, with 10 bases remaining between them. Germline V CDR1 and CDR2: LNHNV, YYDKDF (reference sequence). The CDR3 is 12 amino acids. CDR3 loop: CATSGTGYEQFF. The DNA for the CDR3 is TGTGCCACCAGCGGAACAGGGTATGAGCAGTTCTTC.

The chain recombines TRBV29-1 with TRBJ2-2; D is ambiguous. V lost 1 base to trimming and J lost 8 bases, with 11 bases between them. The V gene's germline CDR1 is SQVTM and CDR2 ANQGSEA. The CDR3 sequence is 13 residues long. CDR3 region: CSVEGRISGELFF. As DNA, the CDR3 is TGCAGCGTTGAAGGACGGATTTCTGGGGAGCTGTTTTTT.

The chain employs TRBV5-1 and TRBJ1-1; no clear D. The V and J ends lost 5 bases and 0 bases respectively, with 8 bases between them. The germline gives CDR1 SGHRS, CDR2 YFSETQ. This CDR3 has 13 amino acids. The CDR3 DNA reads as TGCGCCAGCAGGAACGGTCTGAACACTGAAGCTTTCTTT. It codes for CASRNGLNTEAFF.

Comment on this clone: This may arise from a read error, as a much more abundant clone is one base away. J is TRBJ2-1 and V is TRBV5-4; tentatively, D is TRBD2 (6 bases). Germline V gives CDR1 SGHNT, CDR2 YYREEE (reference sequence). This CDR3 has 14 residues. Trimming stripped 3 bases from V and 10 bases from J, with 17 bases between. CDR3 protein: CASSWGVAAGEQFF. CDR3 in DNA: TGTGCCAGCAGCTGGGGGGTAGCTGCGGGGGAGCAGTTCTTC. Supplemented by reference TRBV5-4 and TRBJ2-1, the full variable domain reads ETGVTQSPTHLIKTRGQQVTLRCSSQSGHNTVSWYQQALGQGPQFIFQYYREEENGRGNFPPRFSGLQFPNYSSELNVNALELDDSALYLCASSWGVAAGEQFFGPGTRLTVL.

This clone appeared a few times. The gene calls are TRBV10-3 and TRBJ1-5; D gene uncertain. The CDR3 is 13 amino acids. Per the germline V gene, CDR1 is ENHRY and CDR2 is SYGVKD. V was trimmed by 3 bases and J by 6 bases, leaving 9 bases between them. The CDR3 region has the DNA TGTGCCATCAGTGAAGGAGCGGCTCAGCCCCAGCATTTT. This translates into CAISEGAAQPQHF.

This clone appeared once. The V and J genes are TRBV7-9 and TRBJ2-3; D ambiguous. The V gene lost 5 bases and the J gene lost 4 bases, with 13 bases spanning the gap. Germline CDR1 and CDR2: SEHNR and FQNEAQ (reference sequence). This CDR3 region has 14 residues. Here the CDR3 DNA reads TGTGCCAGCAGCCCTCCCGTCAAGGCAGATACGCAGTATTTT. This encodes CASSPPVKADTQYF. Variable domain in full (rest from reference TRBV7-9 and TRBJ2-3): DTGVSQNPRHKITKRGQNVTFRCDPISEHNRLYWYRQTLGQGPEFLTYFQNEAQLEKSRLLSDRFSAERPKGSFSTLEIQRTEQGDSAMYLCASSPPVKADTQYFGPGTRLTVL.

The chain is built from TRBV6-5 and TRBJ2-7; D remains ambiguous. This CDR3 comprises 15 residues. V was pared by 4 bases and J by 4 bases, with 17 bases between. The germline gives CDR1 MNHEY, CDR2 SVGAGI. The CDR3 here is CASSFKWTQEYEQYF. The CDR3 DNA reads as TGTGCCAGCAGTTTCAAATGGACGCAAGAATACGAGCAGTACTTC.

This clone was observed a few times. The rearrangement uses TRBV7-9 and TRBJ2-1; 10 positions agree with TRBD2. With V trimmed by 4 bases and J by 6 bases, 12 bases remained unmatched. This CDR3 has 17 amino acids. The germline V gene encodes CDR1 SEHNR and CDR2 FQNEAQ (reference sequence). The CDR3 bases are TGTGCCAGCAGCTCACCCTACGACTTAGCGGGAGGCAATGAGCAGTTCTTC. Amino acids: CASSSPYDLAGGNEQFF.

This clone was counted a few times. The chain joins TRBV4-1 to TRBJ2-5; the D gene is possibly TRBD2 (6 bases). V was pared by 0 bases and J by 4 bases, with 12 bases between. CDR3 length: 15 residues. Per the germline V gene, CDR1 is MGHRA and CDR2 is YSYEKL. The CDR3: CASSQEEGRGETQYF. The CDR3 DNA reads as TGCGCCAGCAGCCAAGAGGAAGGGCGGGGAGAGACCCAGTACTTC.

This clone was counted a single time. The CDR3 region has the DNA TGTGCCAGCACCACTTACCTCGACAGCTACGAGCAGTACTTC. This codes for CASTTYLDSYEQYF. V gene TRBV5-6 combines with J gene TRBJ2-7, with D possibly matching TRBD1 (5 bases). Trimming took off 6 bases at V and 3 bases at J, with 16 bases between the two ends. Germline values: CDR1 SGHDT, CDR2 YYEEEE. This CDR3 comprises 14 residues. The full variable domain, rest sourced from reference TRBV5-6 and TRBJ2-7, is DAGVTQSPTHLIKTRGQQVTLRCSPKSGHDTVSWYQQALGQGPQFIFQYYEEEERQRGNFPDRFSGHQFPNYSSELNVNALLLGDSALYLCASTTYLDSYEQYFGPGTRLTVT.

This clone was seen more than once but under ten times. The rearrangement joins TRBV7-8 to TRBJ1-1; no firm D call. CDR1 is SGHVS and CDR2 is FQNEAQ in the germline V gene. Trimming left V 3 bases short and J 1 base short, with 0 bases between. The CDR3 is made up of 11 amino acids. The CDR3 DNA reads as TGTGCCAGCAGCTTGAACACTGAAGCTTTCTTT. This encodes CASSLNTEAFF.